The text below deals with one T cell receptor beta chain. Across about two dozen US areas, participants ranged in age from roughly 18 to 95 years. Clinical history reported by participants formed the basis on which cohorts were assigned. This sample stems from a study of blood T cell repertoires in COVID-19. Looking at the study overall: Nucleic acid was either cDNA or gDNA, and it came from T cells, B-cell-depleted T cells, or PBMCs.

Original processing notes: Amplification from reference gene primers served as the basis for estimated nucleated cell counts. Clones were read by immunoSEQ multiplex PCR, and TCRdb kept only the in-frame ones, dropping some. V, J and clone size reflect that table, while D and trimming were determined from the DNA. Among 130,000 or so clones, 80% to 85% were seen once, and the ten largest hold around 4.2%. The CDR3 is 13 amino acids. Germline CDR1 reads LGHDT; CDR2 reads YNNKEL (reference sequence). V dropped 5 bases and J dropped 12 bases, with 17 bases sitting between them. The sequencing sample was made of PBMCs or T cells enriched from blood (not recorded which). The chain couples TRBV3-1 (or the pseudogene TRBV3-2) to TRBJ2-1; TRBD1 might be the D (5 bases). This clonotype was sampled from a woman aged 25 to 39 who had recovered from COVID-19. The CDR3 coding sequence is TGTGCCAGCAGCAGACAAACAGGTGGTATGCAGTTCTTC. Protein: CASSRQTGGMQFF.